A selection of T cell receptor beta chains follows, all from one sample in a study of blood T cell repertoires in COVID-19. The protocol was immunoSEQ multiplex PCR, while the TCRdb copy is restricted to in-frame clones and leaves out a portion. The sample includes 350,000 to 450,000 clones, 85% of them seen just once. The specimen was peripheral blood. The origin of the receptors is a woman aged 18-35 years with acute or convalescent COVID-19. CDR3s include the opening cysteine and the closing phenylalanine or tryptophan. Fields, in order: CDR3 protein, CDR3 DNA, D gene, clone size, J gene, V gene. A D gene is named only where the DNA matches it firmly. Part of the rows lack a size; the others show once, few, many or a class for expanded clones.

cdr3_aa: CASSLDTGGGEKLFF
cdr3_nt: TGTGCCAGCAGTCTTGATACAGGGGGCGGTGAAAAACTGTTTTTT
d_call: TRBD1
clone_size: NA
j_call: TRBJ1-4
v_call: TRBV6-5

cdr3_aa: CASSPRPGTGFGGYTF
cdr3_nt: TGTGCCAGCAGCCCTCGTCCCGGGACAGGGTTCGGTGGCTACACCTTC
d_call: TRBD1
clone_size: NA
j_call: TRBJ1-2
v_call: TRBV7-2

cdr3_aa: CASSFAINPGQGSNQPQHF
cdr3_nt: TGTGCCAGCAGTTTCGCCATTAATCCGGGACAGGGGAGCAATCAGCCCCAGCATTTT
d_call: TRBD1
clone_size: NA
j_call: TRBJ1-5
v_call: TRBV27

cdr3_aa: CASSYSTGPYNEQFF
cdr3_nt: TGTGCCAGCAGTTACTCGACAGGGCCCTACAATGAGCAGTTCTTC
d_call: TRBD1
clone_size: NA
j_call: TRBJ2-1
v_call: TRBV6-6

cdr3_aa: CASGRGSSTDTQYF
cdr3_nt: TGTGCCAGCGGAAGGGGGAGTAGCACAGATACGCAGTATTTT
d_call: NA
clone_size: NA
j_call: TRBJ2-3
v_call: TRBV2

cdr3_aa: CASRTGQPVNSPLHF
cdr3_nt: TGTGCCAGCAGGACGGGACAGCCGGTAAATTCACCCCTCCACTTT
d_call: TRBD1
clone_size: NA
j_call: TRBJ1-6
v_call: TRBV2

cdr3_aa: CASSIRGPEETQYF
cdr3_nt: TGTGCCAGCAGTATAAGGGGGCCTGAGGAGACCCAGTACTTC
d_call: TRBD1
clone_size: NA
j_call: TRBJ2-5
v_call: TRBV28

cdr3_aa: CASSYLGQQHYGYTF
cdr3_nt: TGTGCCAGCAGCTACCTGGGACAGCAACACTATGGCTACACCTTC
d_call: TRBD1
clone_size: NA
j_call: TRBJ1-2
v_call: TRBV3-1/TRBV3-2

cdr3_aa: CASSSPAVQWTGELFF
cdr3_nt: TGTGCCAGCAGCTCACCAGCGGTACAATGGACCGGGGAGCTGTTTTTT
d_call: NA
clone_size: NA
j_call: TRBJ2-2
v_call: TRBV5-6

cdr3_aa: CASTPGITDTQYF
cdr3_nt: TGCGCCAGCACCCCAGGGATCACAGATACGCAGTATTTT
d_call: NA
clone_size: NA
j_call: TRBJ2-3
v_call: TRBV5-1

cdr3_aa: CASSLFVGGAVYEQYF
cdr3_nt: TGTGCCAGCAGTTTATTCGTAGGGGGCGCGGTCTACGAGCAGTACTTC
d_call: TRBD1
clone_size: NA
j_call: TRBJ2-7
v_call: TRBV27

cdr3_aa: CSVSGGGYTF
cdr3_nt: TGCAGCGTCTCAGGGGGTGGCTACACCTTC
d_call: TRBD1
clone_size: NA
j_call: TRBJ1-2
v_call: TRBV29-1

cdr3_aa: CASSLTGQGTGELFF
cdr3_nt: TGTGCCAGCAGTTTAACGGGACAGGGGACCGGGGAGCTGTTTTTT
d_call: TRBD1
clone_size: NA
j_call: TRBJ2-2
v_call: TRBV28

cdr3_aa: CASSQPRDRGEYEQYF
cdr3_nt: TGTGCCAGCAGTCAACCCCGGGACAGGGGTGAGTACGAGCAGTACTTC
d_call: TRBD1
clone_size: NA
j_call: TRBJ2-7
v_call: TRBV2

cdr3_aa: CAWSPDTFTGELFF
cdr3_nt: TGTGCCTGGAGTCCGGACACTTTCACCGGGGAGCTGTTTTTT
d_call: NA
clone_size: NA
j_call: TRBJ2-2
v_call: TRBV30

cdr3_aa: CASREPGGNQPQHF
cdr3_nt: TGTGCCAGCAGAGAGCCAGGGGGCAATCAGCCCCAGCATTTT
d_call: NA
clone_size: NA
j_call: TRBJ1-5
v_call: TRBV6-5

cdr3_aa: CAISESRSVDTGELFF
cdr3_nt: TGTGCCATCAGTGAGTCACGGTCCGTTGACACCGGGGAGCTGTTTTTT
d_call: NA
clone_size: once
j_call: TRBJ2-2
v_call: TRBV10-3

cdr3_aa: CATSRAGQGDSPLHF
cdr3_nt: TGTGCCACCAGCAGAGCAGGTCAGGGGGATTCACCCCTCCACTTT
d_call: TRBD1
clone_size: few
j_call: TRBJ1-6
v_call: TRBV15

cdr3_aa: CASSAPLVNTEAFF
cdr3_nt: TGTGCCAGTAGTGCCCCACTGGTGAACACTGAAGCTTTCTTT
d_call: NA
clone_size: NA
j_call: TRBJ1-1
v_call: TRBV19

cdr3_aa: CASSIFGLGSPTIYF
cdr3_nt: TGTGCCAGTAGTATTTTCGGGTTAGGGAGCCCGACCATATATTTT
d_call: NA
clone_size: NA
j_call: TRBJ1-3
v_call: TRBV19

cdr3_aa: CASSSKQGEGNEKLFF
cdr3_nt: TGTGCCAGCAGCTCTAAACAGGGAGAGGGGAATGAAAAACTGTTTTTT
d_call: NA
clone_size: once
j_call: TRBJ1-4
v_call: TRBV5-5

cdr3_aa: CASTTGQHNQPQHF
cdr3_nt: TGTGCCAGTACCACGGGACAGCACAATCAGCCCCAGCATTTT
d_call: TRBD1
clone_size: NA
j_call: TRBJ1-5
v_call: TRBV19

cdr3_aa: CASSREADTEAFF
cdr3_nt: TGTGCCAGCAGCCGTGAGGCTGATACTGAAGCTTTCTTT
d_call: NA
clone_size: NA
j_call: TRBJ1-1
v_call: TRBV4-2

cdr3_aa: CASAGWPGAFF
cdr3_nt: TGCGCCAGCGCCGGGTGGCCGGGAGCTTTCTTT
d_call: NA
clone_size: NA
j_call: TRBJ1-1
v_call: TRBV4-1

cdr3_aa: CASSEERGVVGYTF
cdr3_nt: TGTGCCAGCAGTGAAGAACGGGGGGTCGTAGGCTACACCTTC
d_call: NA
clone_size: NA
j_call: TRBJ1-2
v_call: TRBV2

cdr3_aa: CSVLKGGRGANTGELFF
cdr3_nt: TGCAGCGTACTTAAAGGGGGCAGGGGAGCGAACACCGGGGAGCTGTTTTTT
d_call: TRBD1
clone_size: NA
j_call: TRBJ2-2
v_call: TRBV29-1

cdr3_aa: CASSYRDTDTQYF
cdr3_nt: TGTGCCAGCAGCTACAGGGATACAGATACGCAGTATTTT
d_call: NA
clone_size: NA
j_call: TRBJ2-3
v_call: TRBV11-3

cdr3_aa: CASSLWSGRLAGDRQFF
cdr3_nt: TGTGCCAGCAGCTTATGGTCTGGGAGACTAGCGGGAGATAGGCAGTTCTTC
d_call: TRBD2
clone_size: few
j_call: TRBJ2-1
v_call: TRBV7-2

cdr3_aa: CASSHRQLNTEAFF
cdr3_nt: TGTGCCAGCAGCCATAGACAGCTGAACACTGAAGCTTTCTTT
d_call: NA
clone_size: NA
j_call: TRBJ1-1
v_call: TRBV3-1/TRBV3-2

cdr3_aa: CASSSKGGDMNTEAFF
cdr3_nt: TGCGCCAGCAGCTCCAAGGGAGGTGATATGAACACTGAAGCTTTCTTT
d_call: NA
clone_size: NA
j_call: TRBJ1-1
v_call: TRBV5-1

cdr3_aa: CASSQTYSGGREQYF
cdr3_nt: TGTGCCAGCAGCCAAACGTATTCGGGGGGCCGCGAGCAGTACTTC
d_call: NA
clone_size: NA
j_call: TRBJ2-7
v_call: TRBV14

cdr3_aa: CASRGLAGGPRTDTQYF
cdr3_nt: TGTGCCAGCAGGGGACTAGCGGGAGGCCCTAGAACAGATACGCAGTATTTT
d_call: TRBD2
clone_size: NA
j_call: TRBJ2-3
v_call: TRBV2

cdr3_aa: CASSLPDRGRSLNYGYTF
cdr3_nt: TGTGCCAGCAGTCTCCCGGACAGGGGGCGCTCATTAAACTATGGCTACACCTTC
d_call: TRBD1
clone_size: NA
j_call: TRBJ1-2
v_call: TRBV28

cdr3_aa: CASRPAGRDTEAFF
cdr3_nt: TGTGCCAGCAGGCCGGCGGGGCGGGATACTGAAGCTTTCTTT
d_call: NA
clone_size: few
j_call: TRBJ1-1
v_call: TRBV11-2

cdr3_aa: CASSPRTGGSYEQYF
cdr3_nt: TGTGCCAGTAGTCCCCGGACAGGGGGCTCCTACGAGCAGTACTTC
d_call: TRBD1
clone_size: NA
j_call: TRBJ2-7
v_call: TRBV19

cdr3_aa: CAGSLTGGGTDTQYF
cdr3_nt: TGTGCCGGCAGTTTAACAGGGGGCGGCACAGATACGCAGTATTTT
d_call: TRBD1
clone_size: NA
j_call: TRBJ2-3
v_call: TRBV27

cdr3_aa: CASSEGRSTEAFF
cdr3_nt: TGTGCCAGCAGTGAAGGACGGAGCACTGAAGCTTTCTTT
d_call: NA
clone_size: few
j_call: TRBJ1-1
v_call: TRBV2

cdr3_aa: CASSPGGPGAFF
cdr3_nt: TGTGCCAGCAGCCCAGGAGGCCCGGGAGCTTTCTTT
d_call: NA
clone_size: NA
j_call: TRBJ1-1
v_call: TRBV7-2

cdr3_aa: CASSSPNNEQFF
cdr3_nt: TGTGCCAGCAGTTCCCCCAACAATGAGCAGTTCTTC
d_call: NA
clone_size: NA
j_call: TRBJ2-1
v_call: TRBV12-3/TRBV12-4

cdr3_aa: CASSVDRGEETQYF
cdr3_nt: TGTGCCAGCAGCGTAGACAGGGGCGAAGAGACCCAGTACTTC
d_call: TRBD1
clone_size: NA
j_call: TRBJ2-5
v_call: TRBV9

cdr3_aa: CASSPRDSETQYF
cdr3_nt: TGTGCCAGCAGCCCCCGGGACAGCGAGACCCAGTACTTC
d_call: TRBD1
clone_size: NA
j_call: TRBJ2-5
v_call: TRBV7-9

cdr3_aa: CASSALSSGNTIYF
cdr3_nt: TGTGCCAGCAGCGCCCTTAGCTCTGGAAACACCATATATTTT
d_call: NA
clone_size: NA
j_call: TRBJ1-3
v_call: TRBV9

cdr3_aa: CASSPQPPGAPDTQYF
cdr3_nt: TGTGCCAGCAGCCCCCAGCCCCCTGGGGCTCCAGATACGCAGTATTTT
d_call: NA
clone_size: few
j_call: TRBJ2-3
v_call: TRBV9

cdr3_aa: CASSQDRRPGLAVSTSTDTQYF
cdr3_nt: TGCGCCAGCAGCCAAGATCGGCGGCCGGGACTAGCGGTCTCAACTAGCACAGATACGCAGTATTTT
d_call: TRBD2
clone_size: NA
j_call: TRBJ2-3
v_call: TRBV4-1

cdr3_aa: CASSEYPGGIYSPLHF
cdr3_nt: TGTGCCAGCAGTGAATATCCAGGGGGCATTTATTCACCCCTCCACTTT
d_call: TRBD1
clone_size: NA
j_call: TRBJ1-6
v_call: TRBV6-1

cdr3_aa: CSASNAGQAMNTEAFF
cdr3_nt: TGCAGTGCTAGTAACGCGGGACAGGCAATGAACACTGAAGCTTTCTTT
d_call: TRBD1
clone_size: NA
j_call: TRBJ1-1
v_call: TRBV20-1

cdr3_aa: CASMTGQTNSPLHF
cdr3_nt: TGTGCCAGCATGACGGGACAGACCAATTCACCCCTCCACTTT
d_call: TRBD1
clone_size: NA
j_call: TRBJ1-6
v_call: TRBV6-5

cdr3_aa: CASSLGDNFYGYTF
cdr3_nt: TGTGCCAGCAGCTTGGGGGACAATTTCTATGGCTACACCTTC
d_call: NA
clone_size: once
j_call: TRBJ1-2
v_call: TRBV5-6

cdr3_aa: CASSVEGQGARGYTF
cdr3_nt: TGTGCCAGCAGCGTAGAGGGACAGGGGGCCCGGGGCTACACCTTC
d_call: TRBD1
clone_size: NA
j_call: TRBJ1-2
v_call: TRBV9

cdr3_aa: CASSYAGENQPQHF
cdr3_nt: TGTGCCAGCAGTTACGCAGGGGAGAATCAGCCCCAGCATTTT
d_call: NA
clone_size: once
j_call: TRBJ1-5
v_call: TRBV6-6

cdr3_aa: CAFHGQGDSPLHF
cdr3_nt: TGTGCCTTTCACGGACAGGGTGATTCACCCCTCCACTTT
d_call: TRBD1
clone_size: NA
j_call: TRBJ1-6
v_call: TRBV30

cdr3_aa: CASSYRHGGEKLFF
cdr3_nt: TGTGCCAGCAGTTACCGACACGGCGGGGAAAAACTGTTTTTT
d_call: NA
clone_size: NA
j_call: TRBJ1-4
v_call: TRBV6-6

cdr3_aa: CASSYTGGSSYEQYF
cdr3_nt: TGTGCCAGCAGTTACACGGGTGGGAGCTCCTACGAGCAGTACTTC
d_call: NA
clone_size: NA
j_call: TRBJ2-7
v_call: TRBV6-5

cdr3_aa: CASSLGRGAPPTQYF
cdr3_nt: TGTGCCAGCAGTTTAGGCAGGGGAGCTCCCCCTACGCAGTATTTT
d_call: NA
clone_size: NA
j_call: TRBJ2-3
v_call: TRBV27

cdr3_aa: CASRAQGSEAFF
cdr3_nt: TGTGCCAGCAGAGCACAGGGATCTGAAGCTTTCTTT
d_call: NA
clone_size: NA
j_call: TRBJ1-1
v_call: TRBV28